The 27 T cell receptor beta chains in this list originate from one sample, sequenced in a study of cytomegalovirus exposure and HLA in healthy donors. PCR was performed using 60 Vbeta and 13 Jbeta primers. Method: immunoSEQ multiplex PCR; TCRdb's copy keeps in-frame clones and lacks some. The data hold around 210,000 clones, with 78% observed a single time. The source material was PBMCs. These receptors were taken from a boy aged 5-17 years in good health and CMV-seronegative.

V and J are TRBV10-3 and TRBJ2-1; maybe TRBD1 (6 bases). V lost 4 bases and J lost 7, with 20 bases in between. The germline V gene has CDR1 ENHRY and CDR2 SYGVKD. The CDR3 runs to 16 residues. CDR3 in amino acids: CAISVRNRAVMNEQFF. In DNA form, the CDR3 reads TGTGCCATCAGTGTTCGGAACAGGGCTGTTATGAATGAGCAGTTCTTC.

This chain links TRBV6-1 with TRBJ1-1; D is ambiguous. Per the germline V gene, CDR1 is MNHNS and CDR2 is SASEGT. This CDR3 has 10 amino acids. The chain's CDR3 is CAIGGGEAFF. The CDR3 nucleotides are TGTGCTATTGGAGGCGGTGAAGCTTTCTTT.

This clone came up once. The chain uses TRBV30 and TRBJ1-2, with D possibly matching TRBD1 (6 bases). Trimming pared 3 bases from V and 0 bases from J, leaving 8 bases between. This CDR3 is 13 amino acids long. Germline lookup yields CDR1 GTSNPN and CDR2 SVGIG (reference sequence). In nucleotides, the CDR3 is TGTGCCTGGAGGGACAGATCTAACTATGGCTACACCTTC. Translating it yields CAWRDRSNYGYTF.

The genes are TRBV7-2 and TRBJ2-7; 9 bases fit TRBD2. V lost 6 bases and J lost 7; bases outside the gene matches: 13. Germline assignment: CDR1 SGHTA and CDR2 FQGNSA. The CDR3 sequence is 15 residues long. DNA of the CDR3: TGTGCCAGCAGAGACGGGCCTAGCGGGATTTTTGAGCAGTACTTC. This sequence encodes CASRDGPSGIFEQYF.

The V and J genes are TRBV19 and TRBJ2-7; 7 positions match TRBD2. The CDR3 sequence is 14 residues long. The V segment lost 4 bases and the J segment 4 bases; nucleotides outside the gene matches: 7. Germline CDR1 LNHDA, CDR2 SQIVND (reference sequence). CDR3 amino acids: CASSKSRGEYEQYF. CDR3 nucleotide sequence: TGTGCCAGTAGTAAGTCACGGGGGGAGTACGAGCAGTACTTC.

The V call is TRBV7-2, the J call TRBJ2-3, with a possible D match to TRBD2 (6 bases). CDR3 length: 13 residues. Trimming shortened V by 7 bases and J by 3 bases, and 11 bases separated the two germline ends. CDR1 is SGHTA, CDR2 FQGNSA, per germline. CDR3 region: CASTTDYTDTQYF. Here the CDR3 DNA reads TGTGCCAGCACCACGGACTATACAGATACGCAGTATTTT.

The J gene is TRBJ1-2, the V gene TRBV19; D may be TRBD1 (5 bases). V lost 3 bases and J 8 bases, leaving 13 bases between the germline ends. Germline CDR1 and CDR2: LNHDA and SQIVND (reference sequence). The CDR3 length is 13 residues. The CDR3 bases are TGTGCCAGTAGTATCGGGGGGAGGCAAGGCTACACCTTC. Amino acid sequence: CASSIGGRQGYTF.

This clone was counted a single time. J is TRBJ2-2 and V is TRBV30; TRBD2 aligns across 13 bases. The CDR3 covers 21 residues. CDR1 and CDR2 from the germline V gene are GTSNPN and SVGIG (reference sequence). J was trimmed by 2 bases and V by 0 bases; bases with no gene match: 15. For the CDR3, the DNA is TGTGCCTGGAGTGTCGGTTTATGGAGGACTAGCGGGGGCCGAAACACCGGGGAGCTGTTTTTT. It codes for CAWSVGLWRTSGGRNTGELFF. The complete variable domain, with remaining parts taken from reference TRBV30 and TRBJ2-2, reads SQTIHQWPATLVQPVGSPLSLECTVEGTSNPNLYWYRQAAGRGLQLLFYSVGIGQISSEVPQNLSASRPQDRQFILSSKKLLLSDSGFYLCAWSVGLWRTSGGRNTGELFFGEGSRLTVL.

The V gene is TRBV7-2, the J gene TRBJ1-2, with TRBD1 identical over 9 bases. In germline, CDR1 is SGHTA, CDR2 FQGNSA. V gave up 4 bases and J gave up 4 bases; unmatched junction bases: 13. This CDR3 spans 17 amino acids. The CDR3 is CASSSNQGTGRVYGYTF. In DNA form, the CDR3 reads TGTGCCAGCAGCTCCAACCAGGGGACAGGGAGGGTCTATGGCTACACCTTC.

The sample holds a few counts of this clone. The chain employs TRBV10-3 and TRBJ2-7; 12 positions agree with TRBD2. Losses at the gene ends were 7 bases for V and 5 bases for J; bases not matched to a gene: 9. This CDR3 spans 15 amino acids. CDR1 is ENHRY, CDR2 SYGVKD, per germline. CDR3 in amino acids: CAITVTSGSPHEQYF. The CDR3 nucleotides read TGTGCCATCACCGTGACTAGCGGGAGCCCCCACGAGCAGTACTTC.

J is TRBJ2-3 and V is TRBV30, with 7 bases lining up with TRBD2. The CDR3 loop spans 17 amino acids. The germline CDR1 and CDR2 sequences are GTSNPN and SVGIG (reference sequence). V dropped 4 bases and J dropped 1; count of bases not matched to a gene: 14. The CDR3 is CAWTTLGGRIGTDTQYF. The CDR3 region has the DNA TGTGCCTGGACCACCCTAGGCGGGAGAATCGGCACAGATACGCAGTATTTT. The whole variable domain, filled in from reference TRBV30 and TRBJ2-3, reads SQTIHQWPATLVQPVGSPLSLECTVEGTSNPNLYWYRQAAGRGLQLLFYSVGIGQISSEVPQNLSASRPQDRQFILSSKKLLLSDSGFYLCAWTTLGGRIGTDTQYFGPGTRLTVL.

This clone was seen a few times. This rearrangement joins TRBV5-6 to TRBJ2-3; 7 positions agree with TRBD2. The ends lost 2 bases at V and 0 bases at J; junction bases unmatched: 6. The germline gives CDR1 SGHDT, CDR2 YYEEEE. The CDR3 is made up of 16 amino acids. The CDR3 region is CASSFILAISTDTQYF. CDR3 DNA sequence: TGTGCCAGCAGCTTCATACTAGCGATAAGCACAGATACGCAGTATTTT.

The chain couples TRBV9 to TRBJ1-4; no definite D call. The CDR3 covers 16 residues. Germline CDR1 and CDR2: SGDLS and YYNGEE. V lost 0 bases, J lost 7 bases, and 16 bases lay in between. CDR3 DNA sequence: TGTGCCAGCAGCGTAGAAGCGGCCGGGCGCAGTGAAAAACTGTTTTTT. Translated, it gives CASSVEAAGRSEKLFF.

The chain uses TRBV2 and TRBJ2-1; 10 nucleotides line up with TRBD2. This CDR3 comprises 14 residues. Trimming removed 6 bases from V and 3 bases from J; junction bases left unmatched: 2. Germline CDR1 is SNHLY and CDR2 is FYNNEI. CDR3: CASRGTSVYNEQFF. The CDR3 coding sequence is TGTGCCAGCAGAGGGACTAGCGTCTACAATGAGCAGTTCTTC.

The CDR3 reads CASSLAGARSVNTEAFF. As DNA, the CDR3 is TGCGCCAGCAGCTTGGCTGGAGCTAGGTCGGTGAACACTGAAGCTTTCTTT. This chain joins TRBV5-1 and TRBJ1-1, with unresolved D. V was cut by 0 bases and J by 0 bases, with 15 bases left in between. There are 17 residues in the CDR3. Germline assignment: CDR1 SGHRS and CDR2 YFSETQ.

This clone was seen only once. The chain joins TRBV4-2 to TRBJ2-5, with TRBD1 identical over 8 bases. V was clipped by 6 bases and J by 2 bases; unmatched bases: 8. The CDR3 contains 15 residues. CDR1 is LGHNA and CDR2 is YNFKEQ in the germline V gene. CDR3 in DNA: TGTGCCAGCAGAAGGACAGGGCAAGGGCAAGAGACCCAGTACTTC. This gives the protein CASRRTGQGQETQYF.

The chain recombines TRBV7-8 with TRBJ2-5, with TRBD2 identical over 10 bases. Germline CDR1 is SGHVS and CDR2 is FQNEAQ. V dropped 1 base and J dropped 2; count of bases not matched to a gene: 7. The CDR3 totals 17 residues. The CDR3 loop is CASSLEVAGGLQETQYF. CDR3 DNA sequence: TGTGCCAGCAGCTTAGAAGTAGCGGGAGGATTGCAAGAGACCCAGTACTTC.

The chain joins TRBV19 to TRBJ1-4, with D perhaps matching TRBD1 (6 bases). This CDR3 spans 16 amino acids. CDR1 is LNHDA and CDR2 is SQIVND in the germline V gene (reference sequence). Trimming removed 5 bases from V and 1 base from J, with 14 bases in between. CDR3 DNA: TGTGCCAGTAGTCTCATGGGGGCAGGAACTAATGAAAAACTGTTTTTT. Residues: CASSLMGAGTNEKLFF.

The genes are TRBV5-4 and TRBJ2-3; 10 positions agree with TRBD2. Germline V gene sequence: CDR1 SGHNT, CDR2 YYREEE (reference sequence). V lost 1 base, J lost 8 bases, and 4 bases stayed unmatched. The CDR3 sequence is 14 residues long. CDR3 sequence: CASSLLAGVGTQYF. In DNA, the CDR3 is TGTGCCAGCAGCTTGCTAGCGGGAGTGGGTACGCAGTATTTT.

This rearrangement joins TRBV15 to TRBJ1-5, with 11 bases fitting TRBD1. The CDR3 has 15 residues. The ends lost 3 bases at V and 5 bases at J; junction bases unmatched: 3. The germline CDR1 and CDR2 sequences are LNHNV and YYDKDF (reference sequence). The CDR3 is CATSRGQGGYQPQHF. CDR3 nucleotide sequence: TGTGCCACCAGCAGGGGACAGGGGGGGTATCAGCCCCAGCATTTT.

Written as DNA, the CDR3 is TGTGCCAGCAGCTTATTTACGGGGACAGGGGTATGGGAGCAGTACTTC. Translation: CASSLFTGTGVWEQYF. The rearrangement uses TRBV7-9 and TRBJ2-7; 10 nucleotides align to TRBD1. This CDR3 contains 16 residues. Germline CDR1 SEHNR, CDR2 FQNEAQ (reference sequence). Trimming cost V 2 bases and J 7 bases; bases outside gene matches: 11.

CDR3 nucleotides: TGCAGCGCGACGAGGACAGGCGCCAAGGGGGAGCAGTACTTC. It translates to CSATRTGAKGEQYF. The rearrangement links TRBV29-1 to TRBJ2-7; 7 nucleotides line up with TRBD1. V lost 7 bases, J lost 7 bases, and 16 bases stayed unmatched. This CDR3 contains 14 residues. Germline V lookup: CDR1 SQVTM, CDR2 ANQGSEA.

The chain joins TRBV5-1 to TRBJ2-1, with 10 positions matching TRBD1. The V gene end was trimmed by 0 bases and the J gene end by 9 bases; junction bases not matched to a gene: 9. Germline values: CDR1 SGHRS, CDR2 YFSETQ. CDR3 size: 16 residues. CDR3 region: CASSLEIRDRGGEQFF. For the CDR3, the DNA is TGCGCCAGCAGCTTGGAGATCCGGGACAGGGGCGGTGAGCAGTTCTTC.

This rearrangement joins TRBV7-9 to TRBJ1-1; maybe TRBD1 (6 bases). Per germline, CDR1 SEHNR and CDR2 FQNEAQ (reference sequence). CDR3 length: 14 amino acids. Deletions cut 5 bases from V and 6 bases from J, with 16 bases between. CDR3 sequence: CASSPHRESSEAFF. The DNA for the CDR3 is TGTGCCAGCAGCCCCCACAGGGAAAGCTCTGAAGCTTTCTTT.

This chain connects TRBV4-1 to TRBJ2-1; TRBD1 matches 7 bases. Germline-derived CDR1 and CDR2 are MGHRA and YSYEKL. The junction had 10 bases not matched to a gene; V was cut back by 5 bases and J by 6 bases. The CDR3 runs to 15 residues. The CDR3 DNA sequence: TGCGCCAGCAGCTTGACAGGGTTGTTAATCAATGAGCAGTTCTTC. Its protein product is CASSLTGLLINEQFF.

This sequence joins TRBV6-6 and TRBJ2-1, with 10 bases aligning to TRBD2. Germline loops: CDR1 MNHNY, CDR2 SVGAGI (reference sequence). V shed 0 bases, J shed 7 bases, and the junction held 3 bases outside the gene matches. The CDR3 is 15 residues long. In nucleotides, the CDR3 is TGTGCCAGCAGTTACTCAGCGGGGGGGCCTAATGAGCAGTTCTTC. The encoded protein is CASSYSAGGPNEQFF.

The chain employs TRBV30 and TRBJ2-5, with D perhaps TRBD1 (5 bases). Trimming pared 2 bases from V and 2 bases from J, leaving 12 bases between. This CDR3 has 14 amino acids. CDR1 is GTSNPN, CDR2 SVGIG, per germline (reference sequence). In DNA form, the CDR3 reads TGTGCCTGGAGTCCAAGACAGTTACAAGAGACCCAGTACTTC. Protein product: CAWSPRQLQETQYF.